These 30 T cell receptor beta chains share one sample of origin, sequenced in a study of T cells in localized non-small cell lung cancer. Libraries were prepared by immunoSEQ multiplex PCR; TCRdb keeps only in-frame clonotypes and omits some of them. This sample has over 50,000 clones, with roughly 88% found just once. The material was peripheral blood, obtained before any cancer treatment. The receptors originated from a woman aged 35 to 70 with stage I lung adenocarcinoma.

The CDR3 DNA reads as TGTGCCAGCAGCCGCCGGGACAGGGCGTACGAGCAGTACTTC. Translated: CASSRRDRAYEQYF. The V gene is TRBV7-6, the J gene TRBJ2-7, with 9 bases lining up with TRBD1. Germline V gene sequence: CDR1 SGHVS, CDR2 FNYEAQ. V gave up 5 bases and J gave up 4 bases; unmatched junction bases: 6. There are 14 residues in the CDR3.

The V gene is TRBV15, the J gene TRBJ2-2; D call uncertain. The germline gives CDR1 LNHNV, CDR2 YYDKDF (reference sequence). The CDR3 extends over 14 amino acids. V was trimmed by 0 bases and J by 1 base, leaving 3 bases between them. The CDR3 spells CATSRDLNTGELFF. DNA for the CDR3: TGTGCCACCAGCAGAGATCTGAACACCGGGGAGCTGTTTTTT.

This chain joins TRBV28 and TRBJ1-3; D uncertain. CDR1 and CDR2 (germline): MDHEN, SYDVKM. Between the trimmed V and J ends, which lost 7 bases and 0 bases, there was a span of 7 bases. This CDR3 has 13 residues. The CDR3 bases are TGTGCCAGCATGGGGAGCTCTGGAAACACCATATATTTT. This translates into CASMGSSGNTIYF.

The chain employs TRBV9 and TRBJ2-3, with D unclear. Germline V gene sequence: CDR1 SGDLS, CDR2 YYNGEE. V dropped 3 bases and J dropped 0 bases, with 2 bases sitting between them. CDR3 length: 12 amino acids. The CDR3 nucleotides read TGTGCCAGCAGCGCTAGCACAGATACGCAGTATTTT. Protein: CASSASTDTQYF.

CDR3 amino acids: CASRPTGVQETQYF. CDR3 bases: TGTGCCAGCAGACCGACAGGGGTCCAAGAGACCCAGTACTTC. The V gene is TRBV6-6, the J gene TRBJ2-5; 8 bases map to TRBD1. With V trimmed by 6 bases and J by 1 base, 4 bases remained unmatched. The CDR3 length is 14 residues. Germline V CDR1 and CDR2: MNHNY, SVGAGI (reference sequence).

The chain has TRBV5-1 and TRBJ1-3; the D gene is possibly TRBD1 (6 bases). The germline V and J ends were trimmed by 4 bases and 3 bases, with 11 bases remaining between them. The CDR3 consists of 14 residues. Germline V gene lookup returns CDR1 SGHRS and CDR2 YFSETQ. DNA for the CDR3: TGCGCCAGCAGCGCCGGGACATTTGGAAACACCATATATTTT. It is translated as CASSAGTFGNTIYF.

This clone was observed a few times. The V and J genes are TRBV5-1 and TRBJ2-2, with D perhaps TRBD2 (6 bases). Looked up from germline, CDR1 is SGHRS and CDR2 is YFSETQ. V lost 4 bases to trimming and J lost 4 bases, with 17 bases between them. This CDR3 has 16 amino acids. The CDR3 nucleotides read TGCGCCAGCAGCGTAGAAGCCGGGACTCCCACCGGGGAGCTGTTTTTT. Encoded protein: CASSVEAGTPTGELFF.

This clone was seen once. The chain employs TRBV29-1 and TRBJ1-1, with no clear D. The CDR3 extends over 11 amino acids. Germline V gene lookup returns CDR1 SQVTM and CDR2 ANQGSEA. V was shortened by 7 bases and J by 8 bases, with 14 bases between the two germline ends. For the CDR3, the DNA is TGCAGCGCCCTCCGGAAAGGCGAAGCTTTCTTT. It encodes CSALRKGEAFF.

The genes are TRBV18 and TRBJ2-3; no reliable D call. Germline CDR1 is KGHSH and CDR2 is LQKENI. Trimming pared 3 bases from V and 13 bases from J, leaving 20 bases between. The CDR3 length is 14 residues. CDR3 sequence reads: CASSPLTSVGREYF. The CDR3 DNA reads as TGTGCCAGCTCACCCCTAACATCGGTCGGTCGGGAGTATTTT. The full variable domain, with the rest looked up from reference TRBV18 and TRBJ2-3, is NAGVMQNPRHLVRRRGQEARLRCSPMKGHSHVYWYRQLPEEGLKFMVYLQKENIIDESGMPKERFSAEFPKEGPSILRIQQVVRGDSAAYFCASSPLTSVGREYFGPGTRLTVL.

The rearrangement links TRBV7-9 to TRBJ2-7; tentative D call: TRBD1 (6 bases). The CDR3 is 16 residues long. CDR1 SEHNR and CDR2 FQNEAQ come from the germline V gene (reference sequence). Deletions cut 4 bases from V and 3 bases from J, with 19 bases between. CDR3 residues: CASSSILGQFYYEQYF. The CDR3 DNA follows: TGTGCCAGCAGCTCGATCCTAGGACAGTTCTACTACGAGCAGTACTTC.

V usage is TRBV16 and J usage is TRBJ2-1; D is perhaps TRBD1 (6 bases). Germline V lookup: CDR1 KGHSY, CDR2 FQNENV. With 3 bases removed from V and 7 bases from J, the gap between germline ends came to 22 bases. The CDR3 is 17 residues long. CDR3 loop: CASSHETGSLSGNEQFF. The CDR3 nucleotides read TGTGCCAGCAGCCACGAAACAGGGTCCCTTTCGGGGAATGAGCAGTTCTTC.

Here the CDR3 reads CASSPETKNTEAFF. The DNA of the CDR3 is TGTGCCAGCAGTCCCGAAACTAAGAACACTGAAGCTTTCTTT. The chain uses TRBV6-6 and TRBJ1-1; no definite D call. V dropped 5 bases and J dropped 1 base, with 11 bases sitting between them. Germline-derived CDR1 and CDR2 are MNHNY and SVGAGI (reference sequence). This CDR3 is 14 amino acids long.

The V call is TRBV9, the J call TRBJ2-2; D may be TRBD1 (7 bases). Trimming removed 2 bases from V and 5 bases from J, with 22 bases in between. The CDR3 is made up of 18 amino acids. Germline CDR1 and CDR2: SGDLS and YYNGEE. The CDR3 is CASSVGVTGMAGTGELFF. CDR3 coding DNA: TGTGCCAGCAGCGTCGGAGTGACAGGGATGGCGGGAACCGGGGAGCTGTTTTTT.

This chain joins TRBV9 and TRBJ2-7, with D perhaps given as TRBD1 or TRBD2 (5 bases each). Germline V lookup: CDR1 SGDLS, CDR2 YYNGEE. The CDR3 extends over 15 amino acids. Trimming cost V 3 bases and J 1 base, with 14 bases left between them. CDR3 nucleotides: TGTGCCAGCAGCGGCCCCGGGACCATGTCCTACGAGCAGTACTTC. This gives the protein CASSGPGTMSYEQYF.

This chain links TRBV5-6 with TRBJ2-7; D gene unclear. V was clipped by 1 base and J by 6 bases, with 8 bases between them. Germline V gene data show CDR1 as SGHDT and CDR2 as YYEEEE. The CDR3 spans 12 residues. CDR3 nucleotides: TGTGCCAGCAGCTTGTATCGCAGCGAGCAGTACTTC. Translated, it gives CASSLYRSEQYF.

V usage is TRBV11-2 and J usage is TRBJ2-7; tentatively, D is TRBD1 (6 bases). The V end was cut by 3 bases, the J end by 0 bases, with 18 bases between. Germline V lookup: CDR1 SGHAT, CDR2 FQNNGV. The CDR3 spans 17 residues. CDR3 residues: CASSLAGWGRRSYEQYF. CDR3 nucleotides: TGTGCCAGCAGCTTGGCCGGCTGGGGGCGTCGCTCCTACGAGCAGTACTTC.

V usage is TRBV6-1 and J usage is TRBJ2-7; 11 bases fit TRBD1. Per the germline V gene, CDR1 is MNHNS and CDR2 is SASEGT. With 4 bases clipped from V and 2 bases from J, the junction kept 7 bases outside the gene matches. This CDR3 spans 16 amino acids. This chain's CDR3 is CASSARTGGITYEQYF. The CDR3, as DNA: TGTGCCAGCAGTGCCAGGACAGGGGGCATTACCTACGAGCAGTACTTC.

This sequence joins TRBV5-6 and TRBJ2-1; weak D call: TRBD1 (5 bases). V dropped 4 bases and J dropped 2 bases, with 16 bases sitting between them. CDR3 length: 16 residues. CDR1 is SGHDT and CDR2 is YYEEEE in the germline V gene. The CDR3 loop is CASSRDRGSAYNEQFF. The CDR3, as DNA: TGTGCCAGCAGCCGAGACAGAGGATCAGCCTACAATGAGCAGTTCTTC.

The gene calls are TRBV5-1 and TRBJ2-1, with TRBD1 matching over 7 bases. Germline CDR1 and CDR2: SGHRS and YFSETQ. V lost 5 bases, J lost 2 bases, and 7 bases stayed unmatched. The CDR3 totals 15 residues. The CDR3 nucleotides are TGCGCCAGCAGAATTACAGGGGTCGCCTACAATGAGCAGTTCTTC. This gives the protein CASRITGVAYNEQFF.

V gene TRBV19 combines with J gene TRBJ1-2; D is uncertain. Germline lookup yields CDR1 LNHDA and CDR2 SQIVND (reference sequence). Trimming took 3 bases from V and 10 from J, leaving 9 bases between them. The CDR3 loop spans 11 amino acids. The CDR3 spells CASSIGQNYTF. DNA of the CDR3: TGTGCCAGTAGTATCGGGCAGAACTACACCTTC.

The CDR3: CSVERQGSGEQFF. The CDR3 DNA reads as TGCAGCGTTGAAAGGCAAGGGTCGGGTGAGCAGTTCTTC. The chain recombines TRBV29-1 with TRBJ2-1; D is ambiguous. Germline CDR1 is SQVTM and CDR2 is ANQGSEA. The CDR3 totals 13 residues. Trimming cost V 2 bases and J 9 bases, with 14 bases left between them.

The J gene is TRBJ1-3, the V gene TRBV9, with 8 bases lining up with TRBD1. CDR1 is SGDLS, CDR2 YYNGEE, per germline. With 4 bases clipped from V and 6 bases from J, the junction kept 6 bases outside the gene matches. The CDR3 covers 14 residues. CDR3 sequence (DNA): TGTGCCAGCAGCCCGGCAGGGGGCTCAAACACCATATATTTT. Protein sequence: CASSPAGGSNTIYF.

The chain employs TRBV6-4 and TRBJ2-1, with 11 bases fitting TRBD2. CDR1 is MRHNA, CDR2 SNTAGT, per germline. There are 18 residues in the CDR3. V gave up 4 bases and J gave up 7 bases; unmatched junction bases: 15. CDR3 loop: CASSGTSGLPPYRNEQFF. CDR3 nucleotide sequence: TGTGCCAGCAGTGGGACTAGCGGGCTCCCGCCCTATAGGAATGAGCAGTTCTTC.

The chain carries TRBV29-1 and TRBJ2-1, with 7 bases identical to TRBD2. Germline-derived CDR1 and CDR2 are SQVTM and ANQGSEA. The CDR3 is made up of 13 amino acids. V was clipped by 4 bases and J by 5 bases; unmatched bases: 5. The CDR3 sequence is CSVGRLADNEQFF. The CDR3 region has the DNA TGCAGCGTTGGTAGACTAGCCGACAATGAGCAGTTCTTC.

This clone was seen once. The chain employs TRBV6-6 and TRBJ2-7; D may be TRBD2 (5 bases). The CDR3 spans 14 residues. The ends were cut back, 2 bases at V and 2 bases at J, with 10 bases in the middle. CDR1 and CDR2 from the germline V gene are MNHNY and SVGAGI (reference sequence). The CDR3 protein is CASSYRGTTYEQYF. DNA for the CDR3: TGTGCCAGCAGTTACCGGGGAACAACCTACGAGCAGTACTTC.

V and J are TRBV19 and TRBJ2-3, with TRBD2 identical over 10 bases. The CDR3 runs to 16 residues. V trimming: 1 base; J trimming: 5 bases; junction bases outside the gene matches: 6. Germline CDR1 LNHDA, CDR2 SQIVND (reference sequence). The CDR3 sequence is CASSIGLAGVRDTQYF. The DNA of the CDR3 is TGTGCCAGTAGTATAGGGCTAGCGGGAGTTAGAGATACGCAGTATTTT. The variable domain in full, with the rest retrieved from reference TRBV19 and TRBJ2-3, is DGGITQSPKYLFRKEGQNVTLSCEQNLNHDAMYWYRQDPGQGLRLIYYSQIVNDFQKGDIAEGYSVSREKKESFPLTVTSAQKNPTAFYLCASSIGLAGVRDTQYFGPGTRLTVL.

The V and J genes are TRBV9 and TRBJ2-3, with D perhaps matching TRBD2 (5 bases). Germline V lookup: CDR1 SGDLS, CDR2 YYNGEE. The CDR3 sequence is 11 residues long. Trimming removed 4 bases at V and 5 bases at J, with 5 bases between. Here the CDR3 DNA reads TGTGCCAGCAGCCGGGGAGATACGCAGTATTTT. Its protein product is CASSRGDTQYF.

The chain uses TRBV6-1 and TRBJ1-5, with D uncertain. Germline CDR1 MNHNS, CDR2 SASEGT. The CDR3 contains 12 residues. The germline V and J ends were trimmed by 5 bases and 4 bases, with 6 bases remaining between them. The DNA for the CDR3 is TGTGCCAGCAGTATCACTAATCAGCCCCAGCATTTT. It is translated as CASSITNQPQHF.

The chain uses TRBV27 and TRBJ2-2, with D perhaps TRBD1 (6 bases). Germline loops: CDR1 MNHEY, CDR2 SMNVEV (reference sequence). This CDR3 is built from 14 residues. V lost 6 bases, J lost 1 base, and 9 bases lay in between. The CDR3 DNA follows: TGTGCCAGCAGCCCGACAGGGAACACCGGGGAGCTGTTTTTT. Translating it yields CASSPTGNTGELFF.

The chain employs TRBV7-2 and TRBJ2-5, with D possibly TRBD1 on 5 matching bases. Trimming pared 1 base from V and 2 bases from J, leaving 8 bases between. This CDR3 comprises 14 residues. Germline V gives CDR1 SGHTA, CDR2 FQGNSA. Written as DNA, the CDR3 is TGTGCCAGCAGCTTAGGCCAGGGACAAGAGACCCAGTACTTC. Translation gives CASSLGQGQETQYF.